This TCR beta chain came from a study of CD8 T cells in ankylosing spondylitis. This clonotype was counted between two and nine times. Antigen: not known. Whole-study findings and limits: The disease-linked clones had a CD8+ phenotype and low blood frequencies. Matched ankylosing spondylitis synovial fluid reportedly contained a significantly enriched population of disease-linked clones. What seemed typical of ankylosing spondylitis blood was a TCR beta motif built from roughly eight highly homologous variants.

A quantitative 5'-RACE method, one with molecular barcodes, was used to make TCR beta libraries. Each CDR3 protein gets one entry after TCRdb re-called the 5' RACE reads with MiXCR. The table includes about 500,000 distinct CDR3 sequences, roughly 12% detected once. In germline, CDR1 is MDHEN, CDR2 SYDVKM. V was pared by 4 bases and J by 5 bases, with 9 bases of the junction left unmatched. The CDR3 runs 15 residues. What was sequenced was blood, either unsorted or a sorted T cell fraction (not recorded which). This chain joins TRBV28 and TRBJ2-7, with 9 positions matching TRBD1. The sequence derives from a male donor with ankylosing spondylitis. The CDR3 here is CASSSTGQGGNEQYF. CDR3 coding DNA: TGTGCCAGCAGTTCGACGGGACAGGGAGGGAACGAGCAGTACTTC. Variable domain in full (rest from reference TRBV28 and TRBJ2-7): DVKVTQSSRYLVKRTGEKVFLECVQDMDHENMFWYRQDPGLGLRLIYFSYDVKMKEKGDIPEGYSVSREKKERFSLILESASTNQTSMYLCASSSTGQGGNEQYFGPGTRLTVT.